The 25 T cell receptor beta chains given below trace back to one sample, sequenced in a study of T-cell reconstitution after alpha-beta-depleted transplantation in children. The library targeted TCRbeta and was prepared with unique molecular identifiers. TCRdb processed the PCR reads anew with MiXCR; each CDR3 protein has one entry. The sample has hundreds of thousands of distinct CDR3 sequences, 20% to 30% seen once. The input for sequencing was PBMCs, mostly from graft donor cells, taken 360 days after TCRalphabeta/CD19-depleted stem cell transplant. Receptors originate from a female patient between 2 and 15 years old who had a stem cell transplant for congenital amegakaryocytic thrombocytopenia, so the T cells may come from the graft donor.

V gene TRBV12-3 or TRBV12-4 combines with J gene TRBJ2-1, with TRBD2 identical over 11 bases. V shed 4 bases and J 7 bases; nucleotides not matched to a gene: 6. The CDR3 totals 15 residues. The CDR3 region has the DNA TGTGCCAGCAGTTCGACTAGCGGGACAGGTAATGAGCAGTTCTTC. Protein sequence: CASSSTSGTGNEQFF.

As regards this clonotype: A much larger clonotype is one base distant, so this may be a read error. The rearrangement links TRBV12-3 or TRBV12-4 to TRBJ2-7; D ambiguous. The CDR3 extends over 16 amino acids. V lost 3 bases, J lost 2 bases, and 17 bases lay in between. CDR3 amino acids: CASSFDGQCVAYEQYF. The CDR3 DNA is TGTGCCAGCAGTTTCGACGGGCAGTGTGTAGCCTACGAGCAGTACTTC.

This clonotype was counted only a few times. V and J are TRBV29-1 and TRBJ2-1, with TRBD2 matching 12 bases. The germline V gene has CDR1 SQVTM and CDR2 ANQGSEA. This CDR3 contains 16 residues. Trimming at V came to 3 bases and at J to 7 bases, leaving 10 bases not matched to a gene. CDR3 amino acids: CSVDGLAGLTGNEQFF. CDR3 bases: TGCAGCGTTGACGGACTAGCGGGGCTCACCGGGAATGAGCAGTTCTTC.

The V call is TRBV20-1, the J call TRBJ2-1; 7 bases agree with TRBD2. The V and J ends lost 6 bases and 6 bases, in that order; junction bases with no gene match: 5. The CDR3 runs to 12 residues. Germline V CDR1 and CDR2: DFQATT, SNEGSKA (reference sequence). The chain's CDR3 is CSASGVLNEQFF. The CDR3 bases are TGCAGTGCCAGCGGGGTCCTCAATGAGCAGTTCTTC.

Of note for this clonotype: No conserved phenylalanine or tryptophan ends this CDR3, so it is likely a read error. The rearrangement links TRBV6-4 to TRBJ1-2, with a tentative D call TRBD1 (6 bases). Germline assignment: CDR1 MRHNA and CDR2 SNTAGT. The CDR3 is 14 amino acids. Trimming pared 4 bases from V and 4 bases from J, leaving 13 bases between. The CDR3 sequence is CASSAPRGVYGYTY. The DNA for the CDR3 is TGTGCCAGCAGTGCCCCCAGGGGAGTCTATGGCTACACCTAC.

This clonotype has more than one count but fewer than ten. The rearrangement joins TRBV7-2 to TRBJ1-2; D not resolved. CDR3 length: 12 residues. V was trimmed by 5 bases and J by 3 bases, leaving 7 bases between them. CDR1 SGHTA and CDR2 FQGNSA come from the germline V gene. In nucleotides, the CDR3 is TGTGCCAGCAGCCCTCCGTACTATGGCTACACCTTC. Translating it yields CASSPPYYGYTF. The full variable domain, in which reference TRBV7-2 and TRBJ1-2 provide the parts outside the CDR3, is GAGVSQSPSNKVTEKGKDVELRCDPISGHTALYWYRQSLGQGLEFLIYFQGNSAPDKSGLPSDRFSAERTGGSVSTLTIQRTQQEDSAVYLCASSPPYYGYTFGSGTRLTVV.

The chain uses TRBV12-3 or TRBV12-4 and TRBJ1-5; TRBD1 agrees at 10 bases. The CDR3 covers 15 residues. The V segment lost 3 bases and the J segment 6 bases; nucleotides outside the gene matches: 5. CDR3 sequence: CASSLGWDRGQPQHF. The DNA of the CDR3 is TGTGCCAGCAGTTTGGGCTGGGACAGGGGTCAGCCCCAGCATTTT.

This clonotype occurred a few times. The gene calls are TRBV7-3 and TRBJ2-5; D perhaps matches TRBD1 (6 bases). This CDR3 contains 14 residues. The V gene lost 5 bases and the J gene lost 4 bases, with 14 bases spanning the gap. Germline V CDR1 and CDR2: SGHTA, FQGTGA. This chain's CDR3 is CASSPTGIAETQYF. CDR3 DNA sequence: TGTGCCAGCAGCCCAACAGGGATAGCAGAGACCCAGTACTTC.

In this sample, this clonotype turned up many times. The chain joins TRBV12-3 or TRBV12-4 to TRBJ2-5, with TRBD1 matching 10 bases. Trimming at V came to 6 bases and at J to 1 base, leaving 2 bases not matched to a gene. This CDR3 has 14 amino acids. The CDR3 loop is CASSRTGGQETQYF. In nucleotides, the CDR3 is TGTGCCAGCAGCCGGACAGGGGGCCAAGAGACCCAGTACTTC.

This chain connects TRBV27 to TRBJ2-3; 10 bases are shared with TRBD2. V trimming: 3 bases; J trimming: 1 base; junction bases outside the gene matches: 4. This CDR3 spans 16 amino acids. In germline, CDR1 is MNHEY, CDR2 SMNVEV (reference sequence). CDR3: CASSFLAGDGTDTQYF. The CDR3 nucleotides read TGTGCCAGCAGTTTTCTAGCGGGGGACGGCACAGATACGCAGTATTTT.

The CDR3 here is CATTVGTDLYEQYF. CDR3 bases: TGTGCCACCACGGTTGGGACGGACCTCTACGAGCAGTACTTC. The gene calls are TRBV24-1 and TRBJ2-7; D tentatively reads TRBD1 or TRBD2 (5 bases each). Trimming took 8 bases from V and 3 from J, leaving 16 bases between them. The CDR3 runs 14 residues. CDR1 is KGHDR and CDR2 is SFDVKD in the germline V gene.

The chain couples TRBV20-1 to TRBJ2-3, with 8 bases identical to TRBD2. The CDR3 loop spans 15 amino acids. CDR1 is DFQATT and CDR2 is SNEGSKA in the germline V gene (reference sequence). The V segment lost 1 base and the J segment 4 bases; nucleotides outside the gene matches: 7. The CDR3: CSARVGTRVSDTQYF. CDR3 coding DNA: TGCAGTGCTAGAGTGGGGACTAGGGTGTCAGATACGCAGTATTTT.

This clonotype came up once. The chain couples TRBV4-2 to TRBJ2-2; 15 bases are a match to TRBD2. The junction had 1 base not matched to a gene; V was cut back by 0 bases and J by 5 bases. CDR3 length: 17 residues. Germline CDR1 reads LGHNA; CDR2 reads YNFKEQ. The CDR3 DNA sequence: TGTGCCAGCAGCCAAGAAGGGACTAGCGGGGGGACCGGGGAGCTGTTTTTT. Protein product: CASSQEGTSGGTGELFF.

The J gene is TRBJ2-1, the V gene TRBV20-1; 9 positions match TRBD2. The V gene's germline CDR1 is DFQATT and CDR2 SNEGSKA (reference sequence). V was pared by 6 bases and J by 3 bases, with 9 bases of the junction left unmatched. This CDR3 has 15 amino acids. The CDR3 is CSAKSSGIFYNEQFF. The CDR3 coding sequence is TGCAGTGCCAAATCTAGCGGGATCTTCTACAATGAGCAGTTCTTC.

CDR3 DNA: TGTGCCAGCAGCCCATGGGGGGAAAGGGAAGCTTTCTTT. Translated, it gives CASSPWGEREAFF. This chain joins TRBV7-9 and TRBJ1-1; a possible D gene is TRBD1 (5 bases). The germline V and J ends were trimmed by 5 bases and 8 bases, with 15 bases remaining between them. Germline loops: CDR1 SEHNR, CDR2 FQNEAQ (reference sequence). The CDR3 covers 13 residues.

This clonotype was picked up a small number of times. The chain recombines TRBV20-1 with TRBJ2-7; D is perhaps TRBD1 (5 bases). V was cut by 5 bases and J by 0 bases, with 8 bases left in between. CDR1 DFQATT and CDR2 SNEGSKA come from the germline V gene (reference sequence). This CDR3 spans 12 amino acids. This CDR3 reads CSAGAVSYEQYF. CDR3 bases: TGCAGTGCTGGGGCCGTCTCCTACGAGCAGTACTTC.

The chain uses TRBV7-8 and TRBJ2-7; 7 nucleotides agree with TRBD1. The CDR3 is 14 amino acids. Germline CDR1 SGHVS, CDR2 FQNEAQ. The J segment lost 5 bases and the V segment lost 0 bases, leaving 4 bases of the junction unmatched. The CDR3 spells CASSLAATGNEQYF. CDR3 in DNA: TGTGCCAGCAGCTTAGCGGCGACAGGGAACGAGCAGTACTTC.

Many counts were recorded for this clonotype. This chain connects TRBV10-3 to TRBJ1-4, with D tentatively TRBD1 (5 bases). Trimming shortened V by 3 bases and J by 0 bases, and 8 bases separated the two germline ends. CDR3 length: 15 amino acids. CDR1 and CDR2 (germline): ENHRY, SYGVKD. CDR3 sequence (DNA): TGTGCCATCAGTGATGCCAGGGCAACTAATGAAAAACTGTTTTTT. It translates to CAISDARATNEKLFF.

The V gene is TRBV20-1, the J gene TRBJ2-1, with TRBD2 matching over 13 bases. This CDR3 spans 13 amino acids. CDR1 is DFQATT and CDR2 is SNEGSKA in the germline V gene (reference sequence). The ends lost 7 bases at V and 9 bases at J; junction bases unmatched: 6. CDR3 in amino acids: CSETSGRQGEQFF. Here the CDR3 DNA reads TGCAGTGAGACTAGCGGGAGGCAGGGTGAGCAGTTCTTC.

The J gene is TRBJ2-7, the V gene TRBV30; 9 positions match TRBD2. The trim removed 1 base at V and 7 bases at J, leaving 8 bases unmatched. The CDR3 contains 14 residues. From germline, CDR1 is GTSNPN and CDR2 SVGIG (reference sequence). CDR3 sequence reads: CAWSGLAETWEQYF. DNA of the CDR3: TGTGCCTGGAGTGGACTAGCGGAGACGTGGGAGCAGTACTTC.

As concerns this clonotype: This likely comes from a read error, as the CDR3 has no conserved phenylalanine or tryptophan at its end. The chain has TRBV24-1 and TRBJ2-5; D is undetermined. The ends were cut back, 3 bases at V and 1 base at J, with 8 bases in the middle. The CDR3 sequence is 14 residues long. Germline V gene data show CDR1 as KGHDR and CDR2 as SFDVKD. CDR3 DNA sequence: TGTGCCACCAGTGATCAAGGGTCCCAAGAGACCCAGTACTTG. Translating it yields CATSDQGSQETQYL.

In the case of this clonotype: Just one base apart from a much larger clone, this may be a read error. V usage is TRBV29-1 and J usage is TRBJ1-1; no reliable D call. CDR3 length: 12 amino acids. Germline V gene data show CDR1 as SQVTM and CDR2 as ANQGSEA. The ends were cut back, 5 bases at V and 5 bases at J, with 12 bases in the middle. Here the CDR3 reads CSVKNAGTEAFF. CDR3 nucleotides: TGCAGCGTTAAAAACGCCGGGACTGAAGCTTTCTTT. The whole variable domain, filled in from reference TRBV29-1 and TRBJ1-1, reads SAVISQKPSRDICQRGTSLTIQCQVDSQVTMMFWYRQQPGQSLTLIATANQGSEATYESGFVIDKFPISRPNLTFSTLTVSNMSPEDSSIYLCSVKNAGTEAFFGQGTRLTVV.

The CDR3 reads CASVASRDRQPQHF. The CDR3 DNA reads TGTGCCAGCGTTGCGTCCAGGGATCGTCAGCCCCAGCATTTT. J is TRBJ1-5 and V is TRBV28; TRBD1 is a possible D gene (5 bases). CDR1 MDHEN and CDR2 SYDVKM come from the germline V gene. The CDR3 has 14 residues. With 8 bases removed from V and 6 bases from J, the gap between germline ends came to 17 bases.

This clonotype occurred a few times. The rearrangement uses TRBV2 and TRBJ2-5; 9 nucleotides line up with TRBD2. V was clipped by 5 bases and J by 0 bases; unmatched bases: 7. This CDR3 has 16 residues. Per the germline V gene, CDR1 is SNHLY and CDR2 is FYNNEI. CDR3 loop: CASSSPSGVYQETQYF. CDR3 DNA sequence: TGTGCCAGCAGTTCCCCTAGCGGGGTGTACCAAGAGACCCAGTACTTC.

There are a few counts of this clonotype. V and J are TRBV28 and TRBJ2-7, with a weak D call TRBD2 (5 bases). The CDR3 runs to 11 residues. In germline, CDR1 is MDHEN, CDR2 SYDVKM. The V and J ends lost 7 bases and 7 bases respectively, with 11 bases between them. The chain's CDR3 is CASTGTGEQYF. Written as DNA, the CDR3 is TGTGCCAGCACGGGAACGGGGGAGCAGTACTTC.